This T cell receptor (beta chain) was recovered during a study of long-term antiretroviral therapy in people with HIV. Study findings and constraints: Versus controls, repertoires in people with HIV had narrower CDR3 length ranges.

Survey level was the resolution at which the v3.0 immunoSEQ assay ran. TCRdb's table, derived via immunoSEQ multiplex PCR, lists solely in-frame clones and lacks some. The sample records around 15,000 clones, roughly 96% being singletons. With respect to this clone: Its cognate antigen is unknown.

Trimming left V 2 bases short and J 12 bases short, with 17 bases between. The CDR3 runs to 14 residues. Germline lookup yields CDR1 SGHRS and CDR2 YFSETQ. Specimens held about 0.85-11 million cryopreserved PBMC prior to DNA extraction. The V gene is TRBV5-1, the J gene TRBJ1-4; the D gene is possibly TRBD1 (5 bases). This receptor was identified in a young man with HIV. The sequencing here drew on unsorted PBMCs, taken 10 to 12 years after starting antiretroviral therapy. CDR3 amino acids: CASSLTQGDWELFF. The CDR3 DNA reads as TGCGCCAGCAGCTTAACGCAGGGCGATTGGGAACTGTTTTTT.